This T cell receptor beta chain comes out of a study of cytomegalovirus exposure and HLA in healthy donors. Germline V lookup: CDR1 MGHRA, CDR2 YSYEKL. The CDR3 has 15 amino acids. The V gene end was trimmed by 4 bases and the J gene end by 4 bases; junction bases not matched to a gene: 8. Concerning this clone itself: The antigen remains unidentified.

Amplification used 60 Vbeta primers and 13 Jbeta primers. Clones were read by immunoSEQ multiplex PCR, and TCRdb kept only the in-frame ones, dropping some. The sample has 85,000 to 100,000 clones; about 79% are singletons. Study results and caveats: In vitro work confirmed that three CMV-associated chains recognize CMV antigens.

The clonotype comes from a male donor in good health and CMV-seropositive. The specimen was PBMCs. The chain joins TRBV4-1 to TRBJ1-1; 8 nucleotides line up with TRBD1. CDR3 coding DNA: TGCGCCAGCAGCCGGACTCCGGGACAGGCCACTGAAGCTTTCTTT. Its translation: CASSRTPGQATEAFF.